The 12 T cell receptor beta chains listed next were all sequenced from one sample in a study of blood T cell repertoires in COVID-19. Data came from immunoSEQ multiplex PCR; TCRdb stores just in-frame clones and leaves some out. This table holds 170,000 or so clones, 84% found once. Sequencing input: peripheral blood. The receptors were gathered from a man aged 18 to 35 with active or convalescent COVID-19.

The chain is built from TRBV10-1 and TRBJ1-2; D gene unclear. The length of the CDR3 is 11 residues. Germline CDR1 WNHNN, CDR2 SYGVQD (reference sequence). V was clipped by 3 bases and J by 7 bases, with 6 bases between them. In DNA form, the CDR3 reads TGCGCCAGCAGTGATGACATTGGCTACACCTTC. This encodes CASSDDIGYTF.

The V and J genes are TRBV24-1 and TRBJ2-7; D not resolved. The CDR3 spans 12 residues. Germline V gene lookup returns CDR1 KGHDR and CDR2 SFDVKD. Trimming cost V 7 bases and J 0 bases, with 6 bases left between them. The CDR3 loop reads CATRESSYEQYF. The CDR3 DNA follows: TGTGCCACCAGGGAGAGCTCCTACGAGCAGTACTTC.

This clone was observed a handful of times. The chain is built from TRBV30 and TRBJ2-5; no clear D. With 0 bases removed from V and 0 bases from J, the gap between germline ends came to 8 bases. The CDR3 is 14 amino acids. Germline assignment: CDR1 GTSNPN and CDR2 SVGIG (reference sequence). The CDR3 loop is CAWSVTPYQETQYF. The CDR3 nucleotides read TGTGCCTGGAGTGTAACTCCGTACCAAGAGACCCAGTACTTC. The full variable domain, completed using reference TRBV30 and TRBJ2-5, is SQTIHQWPATLVQPVGSPLSLECTVEGTSNPNLYWYRQAAGRGLQLLFYSVGIGQISSEVPQNLSASRPQDRQFILSSKKLLLSDSGFYLCAWSVTPYQETQYFGPGTRLLVL.

The genes are TRBV7-9 and TRBJ2-5, with D possibly being TRBD2 (5 bases). This CDR3 contains 15 residues. Between the trimmed V and J ends, which lost 1 base and 5 bases, there was a span of 14 bases. Germline assignment: CDR1 SEHNR and CDR2 FQNEAQ (reference sequence). CDR3 sequence reads: CASSLDGSLWETQYF. The CDR3 region has the DNA TGTGCCAGCAGCTTAGATGGGAGCCTGTGGGAGACCCAGTACTTC. The full variable domain, rest sourced from reference TRBV7-9 and TRBJ2-5, is DTGVSQNPRHKITKRGQNVTFRCDPISEHNRLYWYRQTLGQGPEFLTYFQNEAQLEKSRLLSDRFSAERPKGSFSTLEIQRTEQGDSAMYLCASSLDGSLWETQYFGPGTRLLVL.

V gene TRBV6-5 combines with J gene TRBJ2-7; 7 bases match TRBD1. Germline CDR1 and CDR2: MNHEY and SVGAGI. The CDR3 runs to 15 residues. V shed 6 bases, J shed 5 bases, and the junction held 13 bases outside the gene matches. The DNA of the CDR3 is TGTGCCAGCAGCTCTAATTGGGGACAGAGCCACGAGCAGTACTTC. Translated, it gives CASSSNWGQSHEQYF.

V is TRBV2 and J is TRBJ2-4; 10 bases match TRBD1. The CDR3 is 13 residues long. V gave up 4 bases and J gave up 10 bases; unmatched junction bases: 4. Germline values: CDR1 SNHLY, CDR2 FYNNEI. The CDR3 is CASSGGTGVIQYF. CDR3 DNA sequence: TGTGCCAGCAGTGGGGGGACAGGGGTGATTCAGTACTTC.

The gene calls are TRBV19 and TRBJ1-1, with 7 bases that match TRBD1. Germline V gene sequence: CDR1 LNHDA, CDR2 SQIVND (reference sequence). The CDR3 contains 15 residues. Unmatched junction bases numbered 10, after V lost 7 bases and J lost 2 bases. CDR3 in amino acids: CASKRGPIPNTEAFF. CDR3 nucleotide sequence: TGTGCCAGTAAAAGGGGGCCCATTCCTAACACTGAAGCTTTCTTT.

This clone has ten or more counts. The chain uses TRBV11-3 and TRBJ2-2; 7 nucleotides align to TRBD1. The CDR3 consists of 15 residues. Germline trimming cut 5 bases from V and 0 bases from J; bases unmatched to any gene: 3. Germline values: CDR1 SGHNT, CDR2 YENEEA. The CDR3 sequence is CASSEGTANTGELFF. CDR3 coding DNA: TGTGCCAGCAGCGAGGGGACAGCGAACACCGGGGAGCTGTTTTTT.

The chain links TRBV19 to TRBJ2-3, with TRBD2 matching over 12 bases. Germline V gene data show CDR1 as LNHDA and CDR2 as SQIVND (reference sequence). J lost 6 bases, V lost 4 bases, and 5 bases had no gene match. The CDR3 length is 15 residues. CDR3 bases: TGTGCCAGTAGTAGACTAGCGGGAGCATACGATACGCAGTATTTT. As protein: CASSRLAGAYDTQYF. The entire variable domain, with the rest obtained from reference TRBV19 and TRBJ2-3, is as follows: DGGITQSPKYLFRKEGQNVTLSCEQNLNHDAMYWYRQDPGQGLRLIYYSQIVNDFQKGDIAEGYSVSREKKESFPLTVTSAQKNPTAFYLCASSRLAGAYDTQYFGPGTRLTVL.

The chain uses TRBV19 and TRBJ2-1; 7 nucleotides line up with TRBD1. V gave up 0 bases and J gave up 13 bases; unmatched junction bases: 9. This CDR3 region has 14 residues. Germline CDR1 LNHDA, CDR2 SQIVND (reference sequence). CDR3 nucleotide sequence: TGTGCCAGTAGTATAGAGGGACAGATATACCGCCAGTTCTTC. It is translated as CASSIEGQIYRQFF. The full variable domain, rest sourced from reference TRBV19 and TRBJ2-1, is DGGITQSPKYLFRKEGQNVTLSCEQNLNHDAMYWYRQDPGQGLRLIYYSQIVNDFQKGDIAEGYSVSREKKESFPLTVTSAQKNPTAFYLCASSIEGQIYRQFFGPGTRLTVL.

The rearrangement links TRBV5-1 to TRBJ1-2; 9 bases align to TRBD1. CDR3 length: 16 residues. After removal of 3 bases from V and 8 bases from J, the junction contained 14 bases not matched to a gene. Germline V gene sequence: CDR1 SGHRS, CDR2 YFSETQ. The CDR3 region is CASSSQRQGGDGGYTF. Written as DNA, the CDR3 is TGCGCCAGCAGCTCACAAAGACAGGGGGGAGATGGCGGCTACACCTTC.

V is TRBV6-5 and J is TRBJ2-7; the D gene is possibly TRBD1 (5 bases). Germline loops: CDR1 MNHEY, CDR2 SVGAGI. V was pared by 0 bases and J by 2 bases, with 11 bases between. The CDR3 extends over 15 amino acids. The CDR3 DNA follows: TGTGCCAGCAGTTACTCGGGAACAGGCCCCTACGAGCAGTACTTC. Translating gives CASSYSGTGPYEQYF.